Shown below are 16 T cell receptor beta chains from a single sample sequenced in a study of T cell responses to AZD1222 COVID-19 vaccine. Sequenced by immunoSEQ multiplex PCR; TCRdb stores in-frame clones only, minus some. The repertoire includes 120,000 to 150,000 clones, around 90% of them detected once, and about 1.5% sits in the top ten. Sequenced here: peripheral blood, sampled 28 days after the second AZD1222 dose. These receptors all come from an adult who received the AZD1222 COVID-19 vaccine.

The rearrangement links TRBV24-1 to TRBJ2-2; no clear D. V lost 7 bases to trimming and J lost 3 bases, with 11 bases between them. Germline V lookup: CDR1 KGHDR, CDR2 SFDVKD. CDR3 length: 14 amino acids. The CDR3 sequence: CATRPTLDTGELFF. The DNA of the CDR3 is TGTGCCACCAGGCCCACCCTGGACACCGGGGAGCTGTTTTTT.

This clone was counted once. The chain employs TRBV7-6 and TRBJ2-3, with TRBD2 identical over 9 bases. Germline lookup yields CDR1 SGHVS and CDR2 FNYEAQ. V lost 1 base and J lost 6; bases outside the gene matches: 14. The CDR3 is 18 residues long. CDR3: CASSLGVGGGATTDTQYF. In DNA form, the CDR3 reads TGTGCCAGCAGCTTAGGGGTAGGCGGGGGGGCCACGACGGATACGCAGTATTTT.

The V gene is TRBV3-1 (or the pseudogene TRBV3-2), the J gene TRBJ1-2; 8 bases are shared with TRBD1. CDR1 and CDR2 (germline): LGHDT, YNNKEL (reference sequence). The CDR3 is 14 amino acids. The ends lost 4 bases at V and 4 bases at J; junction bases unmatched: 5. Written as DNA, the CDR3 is TGTGCCAGCAGCCGGACAGGGATCGGCTATGGCTACACCTTC. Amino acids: CASSRTGIGYGYTF.

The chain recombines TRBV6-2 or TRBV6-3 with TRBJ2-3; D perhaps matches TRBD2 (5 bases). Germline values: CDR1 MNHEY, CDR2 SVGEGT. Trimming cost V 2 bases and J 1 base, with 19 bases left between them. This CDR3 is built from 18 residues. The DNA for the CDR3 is TGTGCCAGCAGTTACACTCCTCGGAGGACCCGGGGCACAGATACGCAGTATTTT. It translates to CASSYTPRRTRGTDTQYF.

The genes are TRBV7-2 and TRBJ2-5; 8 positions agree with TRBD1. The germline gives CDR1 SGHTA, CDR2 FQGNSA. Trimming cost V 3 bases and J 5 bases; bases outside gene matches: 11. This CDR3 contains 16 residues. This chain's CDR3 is CASSLTGQGRPETQYF. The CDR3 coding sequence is TGTGCCAGCAGCTTGACCGGACAGGGTCGTCCGGAGACCCAGTACTTC.

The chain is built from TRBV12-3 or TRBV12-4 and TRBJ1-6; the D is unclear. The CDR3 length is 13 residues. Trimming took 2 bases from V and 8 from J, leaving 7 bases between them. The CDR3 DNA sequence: TGTGCCAGCAGTTTATTTTGGGATTCACCCCTCCACTTT. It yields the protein CASSLFWDSPLHF.

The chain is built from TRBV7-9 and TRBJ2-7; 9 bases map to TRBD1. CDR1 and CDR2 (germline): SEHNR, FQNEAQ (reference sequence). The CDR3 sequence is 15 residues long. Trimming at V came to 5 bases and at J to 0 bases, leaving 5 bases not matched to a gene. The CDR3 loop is CASSPDRGISYEQYF. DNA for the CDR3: TGTGCCAGCAGCCCCGACAGGGGGATCTCCTACGAGCAGTACTTC. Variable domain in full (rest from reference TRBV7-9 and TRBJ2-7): DTGVSQNPRHKITKRGQNVTFRCDPISEHNRLYWYRQTLGQGPEFLTYFQNEAQLEKSRLLSDRFSAERPKGSFSTLEIQRTEQGDSAMYLCASSPDRGISYEQYFGPGTRLTVT.

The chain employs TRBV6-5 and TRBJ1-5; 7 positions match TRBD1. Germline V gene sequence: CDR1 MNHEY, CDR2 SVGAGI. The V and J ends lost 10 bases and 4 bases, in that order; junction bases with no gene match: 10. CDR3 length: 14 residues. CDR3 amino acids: CATKPRGMNQPQHF. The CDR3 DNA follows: TGTGCCACCAAACCCAGGGGGATGAATCAGCCCCAGCATTTT.

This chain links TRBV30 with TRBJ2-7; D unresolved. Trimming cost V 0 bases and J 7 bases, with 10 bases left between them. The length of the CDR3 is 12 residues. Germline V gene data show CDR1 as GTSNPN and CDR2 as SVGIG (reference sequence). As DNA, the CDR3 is TGTGCCTGGAGTGTACTAACCAGTGAGCAGTACGTC. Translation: CAWSVLTSEQYV.

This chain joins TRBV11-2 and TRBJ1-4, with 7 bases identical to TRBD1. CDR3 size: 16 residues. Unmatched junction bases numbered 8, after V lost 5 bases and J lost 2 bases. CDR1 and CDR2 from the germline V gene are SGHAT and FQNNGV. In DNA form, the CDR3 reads TGTGCCAGCAGCCAGGGGTTACAGGGGACTAATGAAAAACTGTTTTTT. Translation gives CASSQGLQGTNEKLFF.

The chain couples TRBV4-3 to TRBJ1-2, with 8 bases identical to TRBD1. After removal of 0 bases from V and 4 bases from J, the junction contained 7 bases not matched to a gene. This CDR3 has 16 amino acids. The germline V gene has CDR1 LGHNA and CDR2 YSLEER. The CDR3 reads CASSQDRQGSPYGYTF. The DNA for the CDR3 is TGCGCCAGCAGCCAAGATAGACAGGGGTCCCCCTATGGCTACACCTTC.

CDR3 loop: CASRIQGRTNYGYTF. Written as DNA, the CDR3 is TGTGCCAGTAGGATACAAGGCAGGACTAACTATGGCTACACCTTC. The rearrangement links TRBV19 to TRBJ1-2, with no clear D. CDR3 length: 15 residues. Trimming left V 6 bases short and J 0 bases short, with 14 bases between. Germline V gene sequence: CDR1 LNHDA, CDR2 SQIVND (reference sequence).

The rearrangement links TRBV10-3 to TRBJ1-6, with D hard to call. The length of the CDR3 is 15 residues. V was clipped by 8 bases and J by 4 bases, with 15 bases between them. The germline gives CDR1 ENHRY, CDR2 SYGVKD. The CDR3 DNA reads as TGTGCCATCGCCCGGACGGAGGAGTATAATTCACCCCTCCACTTT. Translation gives CAIARTEEYNSPLHF.

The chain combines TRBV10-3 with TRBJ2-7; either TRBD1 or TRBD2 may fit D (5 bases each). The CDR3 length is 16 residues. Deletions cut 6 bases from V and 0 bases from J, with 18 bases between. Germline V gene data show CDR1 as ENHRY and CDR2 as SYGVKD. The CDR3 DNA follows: TGTGCCATCAGCCCAGGGACGGAAACTAGCTCCTACGAGCAGTACGTC. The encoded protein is CAISPGTETSSYEQYV.

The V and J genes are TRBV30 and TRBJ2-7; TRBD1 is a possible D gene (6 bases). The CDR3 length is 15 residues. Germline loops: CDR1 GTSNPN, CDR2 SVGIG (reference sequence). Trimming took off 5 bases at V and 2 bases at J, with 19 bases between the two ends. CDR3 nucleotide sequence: TGTGCCTGGCTTCAATCCGGGACACCACCCTACGAGCAGTACTTC. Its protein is CAWLQSGTPPYEQYF.

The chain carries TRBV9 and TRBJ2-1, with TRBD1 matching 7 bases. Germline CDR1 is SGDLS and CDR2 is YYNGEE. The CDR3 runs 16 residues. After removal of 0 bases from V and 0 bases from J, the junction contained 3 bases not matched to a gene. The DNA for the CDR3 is TGTGCCAGCAGCGTAGTGTGGGACAGCTCCTACAATGAGCAGTTCTTC. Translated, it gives CASSVVWDSSYNEQFF.